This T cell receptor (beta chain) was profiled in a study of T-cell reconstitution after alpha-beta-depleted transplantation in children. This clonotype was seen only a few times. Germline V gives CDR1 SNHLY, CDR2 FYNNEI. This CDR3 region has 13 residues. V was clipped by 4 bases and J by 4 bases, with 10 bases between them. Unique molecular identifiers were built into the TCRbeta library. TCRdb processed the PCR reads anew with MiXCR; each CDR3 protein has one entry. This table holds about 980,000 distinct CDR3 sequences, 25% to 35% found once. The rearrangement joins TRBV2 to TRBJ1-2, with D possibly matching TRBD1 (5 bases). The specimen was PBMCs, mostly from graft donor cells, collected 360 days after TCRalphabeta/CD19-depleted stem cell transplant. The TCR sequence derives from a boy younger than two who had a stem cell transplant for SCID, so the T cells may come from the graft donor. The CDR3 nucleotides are TGTGCCAGCAGTGTAGCCAGGGTCTATGGCTACACCTTC. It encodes CASSVARVYGYTF.